This T cell receptor beta chain was identified during a study of identical twins. The study, taken as a whole, reports: The conclusions drew on cross-sectional statistical analysis instead of tracking the same donors.

The CDR3 contains 15 residues. Trimming took off 4 bases at V and 3 bases at J, with 10 bases between the two ends. This clonotype was counted ten times or more. The target antigen is unknown. TCRdb recomputed calls from the 5' RACE reads with MiXCR, one row per CDR3 protein. This sample has under 800,000 distinct CDR3 sequences, with roughly 20% found just once. The same sample was also used in a study of T cells expressing NK-cell markers. That work contributes: Sorted CD3+CD56+NKG2C+, CD3+CD56+NKG2C- and CD3+CD56-NKG2C+ T cells supplied TCR beta repertoires. For a handful of donors, these clonotypes were likewise the leading ones in the CD3+CD56-NKG2C+ fraction.

The genes are TRBV12-3 or TRBV12-4 and TRBJ1-6; D remains ambiguous. The sample comprised PBMCs. This TCR derives from a woman between 18 and 30 years old in good health. The CDR3 DNA is TGTGCCAGCAGTTCCCACAGCCTCTATAATTCACCCCTCCACTTT. Protein product: CASSSHSLYNSPLHF.